The rows below give T cell receptor beta chains drawn from one sample of a study of early T cells in non-severe SARS-CoV-2 infection. Each CDR3 protein is one row after TCRdb ran MiXCR on the 5' RACE reads. This table holds fewer than 85,000 distinct CDR3 sequences, 11% found once. Sample: whole blood, taken at baseline. The receptors come from an adult who was a healthcare worker with PCR-confirmed SARS-CoV-2 infection or an uninfected control (not recorded which). The CDR3 runs from the conserved cysteine through the conserved F or W. The order of the fields is CDR3 DNA, CDR3 protein, V gene, clone size, D gene, J gene. D genes are given only for firm matches. Part of the rows lack a size; the others show once, few, many or a class for expanded clones.

DNA: TGTGCCAGCAGTTACGACGCCCTGAACACTGAAGCTTTCTTT
CDR3: CASSYDALNTEAFF
V: TRBV6-5
size: few
D: .
J: TRBJ1-1

DNA: TGTGCCAGCAGCTCGCGGACTAGCGGGGGGGCCCTCCACTGGTCAGAGACCCAGTACTTC
CDR3: CASSSRTSGGALHWSETQYF
V: TRBV7-8
size: few
D: TRBD2
J: TRBJ2-5

DNA: TGTGCCAGCAGCTGGACTTCAGATACGCAGTATTTT
CDR3: CASSWTSDTQYF
V: TRBV7-2
size: many
D: .
J: TRBJ2-3

DNA: TGTGCCAGCAGCGGACAGGGTTTGATGACCGGGGAGCTGTTTTTT
CDR3: CASSGQGLMTGELFF
V: TRBV6-2/TRBV6-3
size: many
D: TRBD1
J: TRBJ2-2

DNA: TGTGCCAGCAGCTTCTCCCCAGGGTCAGAGACCCAGTACTTC
CDR3: CASSFSPGSETQYF
V: TRBV7-6
size: few
D: .
J: TRBJ2-5

DNA: TGCGCCAGCAGCCGGCCGAACGACAGGGCTGAAGCTTTCTTT
CDR3: CASSRPNDRAEAFF
V: TRBV5-1
size: .
D: TRBD1
J: TRBJ1-1

DNA: TGTGCCTGGAGTGTACATAGGTGGTACGAGCAGTACTTC
CDR3: CAWSVHRWYEQYF
V: TRBV30
size: few
D: .
J: TRBJ2-7

DNA: TGTGCCAGCAGTCTGGGGAGGGACGAAAAACTGTTTTTT
CDR3: CASSLGRDEKLFF
V: TRBV6-5
size: many
D: .
J: TRBJ1-4

DNA: TGTGCCAGCAGCTTCCCACTGACCTTGAACACTGAAGCTTTCTTT
CDR3: CASSFPLTLNTEAFF
V: TRBV7-2
size: .
D: .
J: TRBJ1-1

DNA: TGTGCCAGCAGCTTGGACAGCTACTATGGCTACACCTTC
CDR3: CASSLDSYYGYTF
V: TRBV11-1
size: .
D: .
J: TRBJ1-2

DNA: TGCAGCGTTGGAGCCGGCCAAGAGACCCAGTACTTC
CDR3: CSVGAGQETQYF
V: TRBV29-1
size: many
D: .
J: TRBJ2-5

DNA: TGTGCCAGCAGCTCCCCCCCCGGGGCGGGGGGGCTCGATGAGCAGTTCTTC
CDR3: CASSSPPGAGGLDEQFF
V: TRBV7-3
size: .
D: TRBD2
J: TRBJ2-1

DNA: TGCAGCGTTAGGGGGACAGGTGCCTACGAGCAGTACTTC
CDR3: CSVRGTGAYEQYF
V: TRBV29-1
size: few
D: TRBD1
J: TRBJ2-7

DNA: TGTGCCAGCAGTCCCGAGCGGGGGTCCTACAATGAGCAGTTCTTC
CDR3: CASSPERGSYNEQFF
V: TRBV12-3/TRBV12-4
size: few
D: TRBD2
J: TRBJ2-1

DNA: TGTGCCAGCAGCTTATATGGAAAGGGACAGGGGAACACTGAAGCTTTCTTT
CDR3: CASSLYGKGQGNTEAFF
V: TRBV11-2
size: few
D: TRBD1
J: TRBJ1-1

DNA: TGTGCCAGCAGCTTAGGGGCGAGCTCCTACGAGCAGTACTTC
CDR3: CASSLGASSYEQYF
V: TRBV7-2
size: many
D: .
J: TRBJ2-7